The 15 T cell receptor beta chains below come from one sample, sequenced in a study of response to subunit inactivated influenza vaccine. TCRdb analysed the RT-PCR reads with MiXCR anew, one entry per CDR3 protein. Of under 550,000 distinct CDR3 sequences detected, 7.6% appear once; the ten largest clones hold 10% to 15%. This material consisted of PBMCs from blood, taken roughly 24 months after vaccination. These receptor sequences come from a man in his fifties or sixties who received an inactivated influenza vaccine.

In this sample, this clonotype turned up a few times. This chain joins TRBV4-2 and TRBJ1-6; D ambiguous. Germline V lookup: CDR1 LGHNA, CDR2 YNFKEQ. The CDR3 consists of 16 residues. The ends were cut back, 3 bases at V and 0 bases at J, with 9 bases in the middle. CDR3 nucleotide sequence: TGTGCCAGCAGCCATGGAGGGTTCTCCTATAATTCACCCCTCCACTTT. Translated, it gives CASSHGGFSYNSPLHF.

The gene calls are TRBV20-1 and TRBJ1-5; no clear D. Germline V gene lookup returns CDR1 DFQATT and CDR2 SNEGSKA (reference sequence). The ends were cut back, 5 bases at V and 0 bases at J, with 14 bases in the middle. This CDR3 region has 15 residues. The CDR3 here is CSARNGYSSNQPQHF. Here the CDR3 DNA reads TGCAGTGCTCGCAACGGCTACAGTAGCAATCAGCCCCAGCATTTT.

This clonotype was observed a handful of times. CDR3: CASSQDRYTSDTQYF. CDR3 nucleotide sequence: TGCGCCAGCAGCCAAGATCGGTATACGTCAGATACGCAGTATTTT. The V call is TRBV4-3, the J call TRBJ2-3; no clear D gene. The germline V and J ends were trimmed by 0 bases and 4 bases, with 11 bases remaining between them. The CDR3 runs 15 residues. The germline gives CDR1 LGHNA, CDR2 YSLEER.

This clonotype was observed a handful of times. The V and J genes are TRBV10-3 and TRBJ2-1; D gene unclear. Germline CDR1 and CDR2: ENHRY and SYGVKD. The ends were cut back, 7 bases at V and 5 bases at J, with 12 bases in the middle. The CDR3 sequence is 13 residues long. The CDR3, as DNA: TGTGCCATCAAATCCGGGTCGGACAATGAGCAGTTCTTC. Translation: CAIKSGSDNEQFF.

This clonotype came up many times. This chain connects TRBV5-1 to TRBJ1-4; perhaps TRBD1 as D (6 bases). V shed 4 bases and J shed 6 bases, with 13 bases lying between them. Germline V gives CDR1 SGHRS, CDR2 YFSETQ. The CDR3 totals 14 residues. The DNA for the CDR3 is TGCGCCAGCAGCCGCAGGGGAGGTTATGAAAAACTGTTTTTT. It is translated as CASSRRGGYEKLFF. The variable domain in full, with the rest retrieved from reference TRBV5-1 and TRBJ1-4, is KAGVTQTPRYLIKTRGQQVTLSCSPISGHRSVSWYQQTPGQGLQFLFEYFSETQRNKGNFPGRFSGRQFSNSRSEMNVSTLELGDSALYLCASSRRGGYEKLFFGSGTQLSVL.

This clonotype was counted between two and nine times. The rearrangement links TRBV29-1 to TRBJ2-2, with a possible D match to TRBD2 (5 bases). Germline CDR1 and CDR2: SQVTM and ANQGSEA. Deletions cut 4 bases from V and 5 bases from J, with 17 bases between. The CDR3 contains 15 residues. CDR3 loop: CSVGAGGERTGELFF. DNA of the CDR3: TGCAGCGTTGGGGCCGGAGGAGAGAGAACCGGGGAGCTGTTTTTT.

This clonotype was seen a handful of times. The chain links TRBV6-2 or TRBV6-3 to TRBJ2-5; 11 bases line up with TRBD2. Germline CDR1 MNHEY, CDR2 SVGEGT. This CDR3 is built from 15 residues. V dropped 7 bases and J dropped 5; count of bases not matched to a gene: 9. The CDR3 region is CASNRASGGLETQYF. CDR3 DNA: TGTGCCAGCAATCGGGCTAGCGGGGGGTTGGAGACCCAGTACTTC.

The rearrangement links TRBV5-4 to TRBJ2-1; D is uncertain. Trimming shortened V by 5 bases and J by 9 bases, and 15 bases separated the two germline ends. This CDR3 is 13 amino acids long. Germline lookup yields CDR1 SGHNT and CDR2 YYREEE (reference sequence). CDR3 sequence (DNA): TGTGCCAGCAGATCGCCCTTAGTTGGTGAGCAGTTCTTC. Translation: CASRSPLVGEQFF. Filled out from reference TRBV5-4 and TRBJ2-1, the complete variable domain reads ETGVTQSPTHLIKTRGQQVTLRCSSQSGHNTVSWYQQALGQGPQFIFQYYREEENGRGNFPPRFSGLQFPNYSSELNVNALELDDSALYLCASRSPLVGEQFFGPGTRLTVL.

The CDR3 nucleotides read TGTGCCAGCAGCGCGAACCCCGACCGTGTGGACAGCGTCTACGAGCAGTACTTC. Protein sequence: CASSANPDRVDSVYEQYF. J is TRBJ2-7 and V is TRBV21-1; the table calls TRBD1, which could not be checked here. TRBV21-1 is a listed pseudogene. CDR3 length: 18 amino acids.

This clonotype was detected only a few times. The V gene is TRBV12-3 or TRBV12-4, the J gene TRBJ2-1; TRBD2 agrees at 11 bases. This CDR3 has 16 residues. J lost 2 bases, V lost 4 bases, and 4 bases had no gene match. CDR3 sequence: CASSSLAGVPYNEQFF. The CDR3 DNA is TGTGCCAGCAGTTCACTAGCGGGGGTCCCCTACAATGAGCAGTTCTTC.

This clonotype was detected many times. This chain joins TRBV12-3 or TRBV12-4 and TRBJ2-1; no firm D call. With 6 bases removed from V and 9 bases from J, the gap between germline ends came to 9 bases. The CDR3 is 11 residues long. CDR3 protein: CASSRLGEQFF. The CDR3 DNA reads TGTGCCAGCAGCCGGCTAGGTGAGCAGTTCTTC.

The V call is TRBV19, the J call TRBJ1-5; tentative D call: TRBD1 (5 bases). This CDR3 has 13 residues. Trimming took off 6 bases at V and 6 bases at J, with 12 bases between the two ends. Germline V gene lookup returns CDR1 LNHDA and CDR2 SQIVND (reference sequence). CDR3 DNA sequence: TGTGCCAGTAGACCCCAGGGAGTTCAGCCCCAGCATTTT. Encoded protein: CASRPQGVQPQHF.

This clonotype was seen repeatedly, ten times or more. The chain uses TRBV11-2 and TRBJ2-1; no firm D call. Per germline, CDR1 SGHAT and CDR2 FQNNGV. Trimming left V 5 bases short and J 4 bases short, with 6 bases between. The CDR3 spans 12 residues. The DNA of the CDR3 is TGTGCCAGCAGCCCCACATACAATGAGCAGTTCTTC. Translation gives CASSPTYNEQFF.

The chain recombines TRBV6-5 with TRBJ1-1, with TRBD1 as a possible D gene (5 bases). V lost 0 bases, J lost 7 bases, and 12 bases lay in between. The CDR3 covers 14 residues. Germline V gene sequence: CDR1 MNHEY, CDR2 SVGAGI. CDR3 residues: CASSYSRGGNEAFF. The CDR3 region has the DNA TGTGCCAGCAGTTACTCGAGGGGCGGTAATGAAGCTTTCTTT.

V is TRBV28 and J is TRBJ2-3; TRBD2 matches at 11 bases. From germline, CDR1 is MDHEN and CDR2 SYDVKM. J lost 4 bases, V lost 3 bases, and 18 bases had no gene match. This CDR3 spans 20 amino acids. The CDR3 reads CASSFTTSGALEVASDTQYF. CDR3 nucleotide sequence: TGTGCCAGCAGTTTCACGACTAGCGGGGCCCTGGAGGTTGCGTCAGATACGCAGTATTTT.